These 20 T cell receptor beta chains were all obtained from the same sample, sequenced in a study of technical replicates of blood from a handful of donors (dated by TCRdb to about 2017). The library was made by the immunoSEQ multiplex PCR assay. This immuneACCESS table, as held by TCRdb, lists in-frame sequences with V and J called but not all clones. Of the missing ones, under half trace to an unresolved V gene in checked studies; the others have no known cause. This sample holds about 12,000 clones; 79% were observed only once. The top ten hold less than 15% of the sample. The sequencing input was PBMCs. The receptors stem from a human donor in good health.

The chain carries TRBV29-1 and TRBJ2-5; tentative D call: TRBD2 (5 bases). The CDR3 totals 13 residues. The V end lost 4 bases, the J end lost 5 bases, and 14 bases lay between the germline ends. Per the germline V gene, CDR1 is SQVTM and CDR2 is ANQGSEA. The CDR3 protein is CSVGVPPGETQYF. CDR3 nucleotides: TGCAGCGTTGGCGTCCCACCGGGGGAGACCCAGTACTTC.

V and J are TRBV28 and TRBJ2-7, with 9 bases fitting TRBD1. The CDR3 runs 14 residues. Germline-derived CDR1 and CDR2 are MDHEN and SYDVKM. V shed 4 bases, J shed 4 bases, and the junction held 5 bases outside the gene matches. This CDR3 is CASSSHDRGYEQYF. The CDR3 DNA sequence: TGTGCCAGCAGTTCCCACGACAGGGGGTACGAGCAGTACTTC. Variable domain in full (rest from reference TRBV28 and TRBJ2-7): DVKVTQSSRYLVKRTGEKVFLECVQDMDHENMFWYRQDPGLGLRLIYFSYDVKMKEKGDIPEGYSVSREKKERFSLILESASTNQTSMYLCASSSHDRGYEQYFGPGTRLTVT.

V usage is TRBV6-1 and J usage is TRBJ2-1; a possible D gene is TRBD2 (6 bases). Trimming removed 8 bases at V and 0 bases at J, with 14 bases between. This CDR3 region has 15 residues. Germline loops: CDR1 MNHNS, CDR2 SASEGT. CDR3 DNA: TGTGCCAGCGAAGGGAGGACAAGCTCCTACAATGAGCAGTTCTTC. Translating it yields CASEGRTSSYNEQFF.

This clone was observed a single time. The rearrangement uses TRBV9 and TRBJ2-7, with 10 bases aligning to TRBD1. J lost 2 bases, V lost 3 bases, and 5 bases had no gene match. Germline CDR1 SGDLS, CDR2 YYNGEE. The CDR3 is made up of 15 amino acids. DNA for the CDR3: TGTGCCAGCAGCGCCTCCGGGACAGGGGCCTACGAGCAGTACTTC. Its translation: CASSASGTGAYEQYF. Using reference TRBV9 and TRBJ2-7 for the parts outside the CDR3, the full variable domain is DSGVTQTPKHLITATGQRVTLRCSPRSGDLSVYWYQQSLDQGLQFLIQYYNGEERAKGNILERFSAQQFPDLHSELNLSSLELGDSALYFCASSASGTGAYEQYFGPGTRLTVT.

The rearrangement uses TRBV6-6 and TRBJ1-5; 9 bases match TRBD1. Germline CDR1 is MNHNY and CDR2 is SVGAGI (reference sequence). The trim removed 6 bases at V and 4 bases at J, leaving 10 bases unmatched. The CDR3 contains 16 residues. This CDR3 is CASRRGTGKRNQPQHF. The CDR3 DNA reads TGTGCCAGCAGAAGGGGGACAGGGAAACGAAATCAGCCCCAGCATTTT.

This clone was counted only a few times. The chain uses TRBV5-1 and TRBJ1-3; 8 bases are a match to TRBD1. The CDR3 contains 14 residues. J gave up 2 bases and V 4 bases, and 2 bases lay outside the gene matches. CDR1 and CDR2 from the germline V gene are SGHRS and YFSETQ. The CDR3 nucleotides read TGCGCCAGCAGCCCACAGGGGGCTGGAAACACCATATATTTT. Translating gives CASSPQGAGNTIYF.

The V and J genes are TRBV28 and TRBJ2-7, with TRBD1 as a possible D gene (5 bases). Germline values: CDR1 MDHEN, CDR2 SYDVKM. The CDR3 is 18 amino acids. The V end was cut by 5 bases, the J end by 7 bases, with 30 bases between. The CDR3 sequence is CASSLFWATMSADKEQYF. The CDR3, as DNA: TGTGCCAGCAGTCTATTTTGGGCCACTATGTCGGCGGACAAGGAGCAGTACTTC.

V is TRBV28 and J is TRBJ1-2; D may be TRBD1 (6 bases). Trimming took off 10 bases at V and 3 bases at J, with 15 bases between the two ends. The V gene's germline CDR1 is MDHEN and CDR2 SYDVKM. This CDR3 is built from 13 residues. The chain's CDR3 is CAIHREGDYGYTF. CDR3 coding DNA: TGTGCCATCCACAGGGAGGGCGACTATGGCTACACCTTC.

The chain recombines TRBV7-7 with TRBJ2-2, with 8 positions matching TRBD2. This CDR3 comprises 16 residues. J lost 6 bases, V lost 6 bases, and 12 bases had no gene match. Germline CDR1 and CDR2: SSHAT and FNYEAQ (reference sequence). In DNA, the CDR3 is TGTGCCAGCAGAGGGGGTCCCTCGGGAGGGCCCGGGGAGCTGTTTTTT. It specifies CASRGGPSGGPGELFF.

For the CDR3, the DNA is TGTGCCAGCAGCTACAGGGGAGAAGAGACCCAGTACTTC. It encodes CASSYRGEETQYF. The chain has TRBV7-9 and TRBJ2-5; 7 nucleotides agree with TRBD1. The CDR3 is 13 residues long. CDR1 is SEHNR, CDR2 FQNEAQ, per germline (reference sequence). The trim removed 4 bases at V and 3 bases at J, leaving 2 bases unmatched.

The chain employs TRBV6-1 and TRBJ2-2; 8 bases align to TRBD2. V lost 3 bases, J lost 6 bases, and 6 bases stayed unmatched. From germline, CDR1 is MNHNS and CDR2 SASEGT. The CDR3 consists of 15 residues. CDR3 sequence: CASSEWREVSGELFF. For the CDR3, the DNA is TGTGCCAGCAGTGAGTGGCGGGAGGTCTCCGGGGAGCTGTTTTTT.

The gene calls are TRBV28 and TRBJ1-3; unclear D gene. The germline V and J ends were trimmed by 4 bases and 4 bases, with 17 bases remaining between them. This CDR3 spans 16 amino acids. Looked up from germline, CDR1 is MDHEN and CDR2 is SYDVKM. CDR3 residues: CASSSVGPDPGNTIYF. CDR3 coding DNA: TGTGCCAGCAGTTCAGTGGGCCCAGATCCCGGAAACACCATATATTTT.

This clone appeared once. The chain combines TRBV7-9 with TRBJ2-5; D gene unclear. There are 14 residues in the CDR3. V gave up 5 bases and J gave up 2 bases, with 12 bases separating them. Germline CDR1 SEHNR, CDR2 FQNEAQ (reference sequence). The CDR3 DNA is TGTGCCAGCAGCCCCCCCCGCGGTCAAGAGACCCAGTACTTC. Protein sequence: CASSPPRGQETQYF.

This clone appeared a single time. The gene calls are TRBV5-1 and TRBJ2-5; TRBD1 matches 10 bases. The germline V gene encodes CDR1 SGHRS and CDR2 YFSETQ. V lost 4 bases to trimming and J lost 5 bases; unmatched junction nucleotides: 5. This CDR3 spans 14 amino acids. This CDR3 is CASSGQGVLETQYF. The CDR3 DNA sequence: TGCGCCAGCAGCGGACAGGGGGTACTTGAGACCCAGTACTTC.

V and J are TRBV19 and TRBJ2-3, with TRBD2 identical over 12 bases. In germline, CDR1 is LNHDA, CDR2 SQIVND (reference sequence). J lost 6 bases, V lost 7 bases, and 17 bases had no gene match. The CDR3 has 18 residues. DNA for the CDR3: TGTGCCAGTACTCAGAACCGTGCTAGCGGGAGGGCCGGGGATACGCAGTATTTT. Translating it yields CASTQNRASGRAGDTQYF.

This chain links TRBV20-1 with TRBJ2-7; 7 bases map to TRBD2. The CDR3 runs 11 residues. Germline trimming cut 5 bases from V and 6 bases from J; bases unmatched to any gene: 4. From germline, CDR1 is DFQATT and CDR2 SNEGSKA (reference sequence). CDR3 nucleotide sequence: TGCAGTGCTGAGCGGGGAGGCGAGCAGTACTTC. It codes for CSAERGGEQYF.

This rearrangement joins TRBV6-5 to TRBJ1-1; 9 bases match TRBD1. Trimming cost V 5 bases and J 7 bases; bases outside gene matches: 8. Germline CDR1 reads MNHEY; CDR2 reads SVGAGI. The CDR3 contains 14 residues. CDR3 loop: CASSPEQGAIEAFF. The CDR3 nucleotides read TGTGCCAGCAGTCCGGAACAGGGGGCAATTGAAGCTTTCTTT.

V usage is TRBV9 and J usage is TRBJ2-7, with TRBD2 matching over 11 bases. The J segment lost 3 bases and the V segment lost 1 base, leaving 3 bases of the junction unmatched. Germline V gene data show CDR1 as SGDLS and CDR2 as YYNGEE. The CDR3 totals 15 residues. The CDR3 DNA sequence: TGTGCCAGCAGCGTACTAGCGGGAGGTTTCTACGAGCAGTACTTC. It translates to CASSVLAGGFYEQYF. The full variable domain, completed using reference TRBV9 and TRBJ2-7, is DSGVTQTPKHLITATGQRVTLRCSPRSGDLSVYWYQQSLDQGLQFLIQYYNGEERAKGNILERFSAQQFPDLHSELNLSSLELGDSALYFCASSVLAGGFYEQYFGPGTRLTVT.

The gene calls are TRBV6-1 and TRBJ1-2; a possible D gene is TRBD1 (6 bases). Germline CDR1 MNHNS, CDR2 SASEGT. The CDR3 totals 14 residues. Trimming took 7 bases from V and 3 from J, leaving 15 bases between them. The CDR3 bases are TGTGCCAGCACCCTACAGGGAATCGACTATGGCTACACCTTC. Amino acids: CASTLQGIDYGYTF.

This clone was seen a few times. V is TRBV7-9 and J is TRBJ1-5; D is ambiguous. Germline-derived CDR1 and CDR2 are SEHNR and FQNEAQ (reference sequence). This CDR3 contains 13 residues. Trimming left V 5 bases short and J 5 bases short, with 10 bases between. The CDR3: CASSLSVDQPQHF. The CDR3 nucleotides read TGTGCCAGCAGCCTCAGCGTAGATCAGCCCCAGCATTTT.